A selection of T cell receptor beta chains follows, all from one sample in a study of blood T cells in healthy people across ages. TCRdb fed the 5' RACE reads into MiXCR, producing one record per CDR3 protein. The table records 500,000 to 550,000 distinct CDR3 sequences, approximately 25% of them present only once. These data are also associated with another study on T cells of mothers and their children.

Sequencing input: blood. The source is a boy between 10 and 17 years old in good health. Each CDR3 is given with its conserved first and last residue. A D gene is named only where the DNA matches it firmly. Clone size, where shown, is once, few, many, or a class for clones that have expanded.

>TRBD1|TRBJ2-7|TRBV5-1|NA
CASTQTGMAYEQYF
TGCGCCAGCACCCAGACAGGGATGGCGTACGAGCAGTACTTC
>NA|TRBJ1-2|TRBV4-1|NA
CASSHEPQVRGYTF
TGCGCCAGCAGCCATGAGCCGCAGGTGCGAGGCTACACCTTC
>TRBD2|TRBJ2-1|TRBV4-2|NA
CASSQASGRTNEQFF
TGTGCCAGCAGCCAAGCTAGCGGGAGAACGAATGAGCAGTTCTTC
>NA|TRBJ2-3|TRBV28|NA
CASSLSPRTDTQYF
TGTGCCAGCAGTTTGTCGCCCCGAACAGATACGCAGTATTTT
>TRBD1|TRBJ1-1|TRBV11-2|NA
CACRTGEGAEAFF
TGTGCCTGCCGGACAGGGGAGGGCGCTGAAGCTTTCTTT
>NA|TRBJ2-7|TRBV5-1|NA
CASSLPRSRDSRRGQYF
TGCGCCAGCAGCTTGCCAAGGTCAAGAGACAGTCGGAGGGGGCAGTACTTC
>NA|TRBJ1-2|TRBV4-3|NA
CASSQDGRNSYYGYTF
TGCGCCAGCAGCCAAGACGGGCGAAATTCTTACTATGGCTACACCTTC
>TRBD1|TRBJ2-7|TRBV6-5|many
CASSYSRQGASEQYF
TGTGCCAGCAGTTACAGCCGACAGGGGGCAAGCGAGCAGTACTTC
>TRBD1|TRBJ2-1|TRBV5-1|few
CASSPGTGEVDEQFF
TGCGCCAGCAGCCCCGGGACAGGGGAGGTCGATGAGCAGTTCTTC
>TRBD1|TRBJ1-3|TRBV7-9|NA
CASSPPGQHSGNTIYF
TGTGCCAGCAGCCCCCCGGGACAGCACTCTGGAAACACCATATATTTT
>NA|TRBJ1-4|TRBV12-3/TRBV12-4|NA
CASSRGGGLVKLFF
TGTGCCAGCAGCCGAGGGGGGGGGCTCGTAAAACTGTTTTTT
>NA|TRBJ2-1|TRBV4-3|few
CASSQDIVGWRYNEQFF
TGCGCCAGCAGCCAAGATATAGTGGGTTGGCGATACAATGAGCAGTTCTTC
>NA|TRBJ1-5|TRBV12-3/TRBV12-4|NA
CASSLAGGVSSPQHF
TGTGCCAGCAGTTTAGCGGGTGGGGTTAGCTCGCCCCAGCATTTT